What follows describes a single T cell receptor beta chain. These data are taken from a study of blood T cell repertoires in COVID-19. The overall study: Samples came from the United States, Italy and Spain, spanning acute and convalescent COVID-19. Sources were T cells, B-cell-depleted T cells, or PBMCs; the material itself was cDNA or gDNA.

Germline trimming cut 2 bases from V and 7 bases from J; bases unmatched to any gene: 9. Germline assignment: CDR1 ENHRY and CDR2 SYGVKD. The CDR3 sequence is 16 residues long. Enrolled during active infection, Seattle patients were then followed longitudinally. The assay was immunoSEQ multiplex PCR, and TCRdb's table has in-frame clones only and misses some. The table lists 200,000 to 250,000 clones, more than 75% of them singletons. This receptor was identified in an elderly woman with COVID-19, enrolled during active disease. The source material was peripheral blood. V is TRBV10-3 and J is TRBJ2-1, with TRBD2 matching over 9 bases. The chain's CDR3 is CAISEQSSGMGNEQFF. CDR3 nucleotides: TGTGCCATCAGTGAGCAGTCTAGCGGGATGGGTAATGAGCAGTTCTTC.